This T cell receptor beta chain was obtained from a study of CD8 T cells in Susac syndrome. Reverse transcription used roughly 0.45 to 1 ug RNA and random hexamers. Amplification of TCR beta CDR3 by immunoSEQ multiplex PCR spanned 54 Vbeta and 13 Jbeta. TCRdb used MiXCR to reprocess the immunoSEQ multiplex PCR reads, holding one entry per CDR3 protein. The sample holds a few hundred thousand distinct CDR3 sequences, 95% seen once. Study-wide results and caveats: The study recognized that its TCR sequencing and HLA analysis covered a relatively small number of individuals.

A word on this clonotype: The antigen remains unidentified.

Germline V lookup: CDR1 MNHEY, CDR2 SMNVEV (reference sequence). The V end was cut by 5 bases, the J end by 5 bases, with 12 bases between. CDR3 length: 13 residues. The source is a human donor with multiple sclerosis. Sample: CD4+ T cells from PBMCs. V gene TRBV27 combines with J gene TRBJ2-5; D ambiguous. The CDR3 here is CASSPLGRETQYF. Written as DNA, the CDR3 is TGTGCCAGCAGTCCCCTAGGGCGGGAGACCCAGTACTTC.